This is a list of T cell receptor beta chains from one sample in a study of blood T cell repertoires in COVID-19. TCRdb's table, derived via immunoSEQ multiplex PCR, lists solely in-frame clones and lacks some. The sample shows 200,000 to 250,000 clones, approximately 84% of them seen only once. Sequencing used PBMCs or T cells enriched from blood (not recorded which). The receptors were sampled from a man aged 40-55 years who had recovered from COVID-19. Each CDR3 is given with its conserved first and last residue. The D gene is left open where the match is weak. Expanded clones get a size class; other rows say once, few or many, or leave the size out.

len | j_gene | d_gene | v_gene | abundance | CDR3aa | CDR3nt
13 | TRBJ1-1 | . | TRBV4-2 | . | CASSQEFSTEAFF | TGTGCCAGCAGCCAAGAATTTAGCACTGAAGCTTTCTTT
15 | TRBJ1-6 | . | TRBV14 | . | CASSQYRADNSPLHF | TGTGCCAGCAGCCAGTACAGGGCCGATAATTCACCCCTCCACTTT
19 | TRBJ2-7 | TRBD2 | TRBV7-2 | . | CASSHGTSARRLSSYEQYF | TGTGCCAGCAGCCACGGGACTAGCGCACGACGACTGTCATCCTACGAGCAGTACTTC
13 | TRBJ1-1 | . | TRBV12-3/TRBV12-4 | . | CASSPWSGTEAFF | TGTGCCAGCAGTCCCTGGTCGGGAACAGAAGCTTTCTTT
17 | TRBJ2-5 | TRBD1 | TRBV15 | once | CATSSAAGWDRRLTQYF | TGTGCCACCAGCAGTGCCGCAGGGTGGGACAGGCGGTTAACCCAGTACTTC
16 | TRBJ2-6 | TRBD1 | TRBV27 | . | CASTYRGYSGANVLTF | TGTGCCAGCACCTACAGGGGATACTCTGGGGCCAACGTCCTGACTTTC
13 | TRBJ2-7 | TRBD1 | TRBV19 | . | CASSGQGRYEQYF | TGTGCCAGTAGCGGACAGGGGCGGTACGAGCAGTACTTC
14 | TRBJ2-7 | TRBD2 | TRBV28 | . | CASSVGTSGYEQYF | TGTGCCAGCAGTGTCGGGACTAGCGGCTACGAGCAGTACTTC
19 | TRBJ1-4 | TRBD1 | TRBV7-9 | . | CASSYPGPGQGARSEKLFF | TGTGCCAGCAGCTATCCAGGACCGGGACAGGGGGCGCGAAGTGAAAAACTGTTTTTT
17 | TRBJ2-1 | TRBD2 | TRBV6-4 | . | CASSDTQAGARFDEQFF | TGTGCCAGCAGTGACACCCAAGCGGGGGCCCGGTTCGATGAGCAGTTCTTC
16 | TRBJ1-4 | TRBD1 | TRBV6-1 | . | CASSENVGTGSEKLFF | TGTGCCAGCAGTGAAAATGTAGGGACAGGGAGTGAAAAACTGTTTTTT
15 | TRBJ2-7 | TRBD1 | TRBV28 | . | CASSLYRTGRYEQYF | TGTGCCAGCAGTTTATATCGGACAGGGCGGTACGAGCAGTACTTC
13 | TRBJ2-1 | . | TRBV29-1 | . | CSGGTSNYNEQFF | TGCAGCGGCGGGACCTCTAATTACAATGAGCAGTTCTTC
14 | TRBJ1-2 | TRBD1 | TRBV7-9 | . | CASSLVGQGIDYTF | TGTGCCAGCAGCTTAGTGGGACAGGGGATCGACTACACCTTC
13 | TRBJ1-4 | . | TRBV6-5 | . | CASTSVAREKLFF | TGTGCCAGCACATCGGTCGCGCGGGAAAAACTGTTTTTT
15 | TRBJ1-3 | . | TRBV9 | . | CASSVGGYSGNTIYF | TGTGCCAGCAGCGTAGGGGGCTACTCTGGAAACACCATATATTTT
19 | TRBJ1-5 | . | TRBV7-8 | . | CASSSDWGGGLYSNQPQHF | TGTGCCAGCAGCTCCGACTGGGGGGGAGGGCTTTATAGCAATCAGCCCCAGCATTTT
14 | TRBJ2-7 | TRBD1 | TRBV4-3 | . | CASSRGQGSYEQYF | TGCGCCAGCAGCCGGGGACAGGGTTCCTACGAGCAGTACTTC
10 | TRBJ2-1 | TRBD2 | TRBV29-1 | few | CSGGEGEVFF | TGCAGCGGAGGGGAGGGAGAGGTGTTCTTC
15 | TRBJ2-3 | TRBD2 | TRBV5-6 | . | CASSLRGGRTDTQYF | TGTGCCAGCAGCTTGAGGGGAGGGCGGACAGATACGCAGTATTTT
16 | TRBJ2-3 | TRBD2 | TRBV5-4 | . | CASSPPPGGVTDTQYF | TGTGCCAGCAGCCCCCCGCCCGGGGGGGTCACAGATACGCAGTATTTT
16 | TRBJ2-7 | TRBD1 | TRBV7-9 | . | CASSGEQGAKAYEQYF | TGTGCCAGCAGCGGCGAGCAGGGGGCGAAGGCCTACGAGCAGTACTTC
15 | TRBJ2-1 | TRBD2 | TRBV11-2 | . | CASSPQGTSGRARFF | TGTGCCAGCAGCCCTCAAGGGACTAGCGGGAGGGCCAGGTTCTTC
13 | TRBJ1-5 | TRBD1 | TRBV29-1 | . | CSVGQGVEQPQHF | TGCAGCGTTGGACAGGGAGTAGAACAGCCCCAGCATTTT
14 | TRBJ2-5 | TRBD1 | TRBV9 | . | CASSGTGVGETQYF | TGTGCCAGCAGCGGAACAGGGGTGGGGGAGACCCAGTACTTC
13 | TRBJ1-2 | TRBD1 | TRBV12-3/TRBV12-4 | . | CASSFGQGGGYTF | TGTGCCAGCAGTTTTGGACAGGGTGGAGGCTACACCTTC
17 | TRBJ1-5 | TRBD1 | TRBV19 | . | CASSTATGPGGNQPQHF | TGTGCCAGTAGTACGGCGACAGGGCCGGGTGGCAATCAGCCCCAGCATTTT